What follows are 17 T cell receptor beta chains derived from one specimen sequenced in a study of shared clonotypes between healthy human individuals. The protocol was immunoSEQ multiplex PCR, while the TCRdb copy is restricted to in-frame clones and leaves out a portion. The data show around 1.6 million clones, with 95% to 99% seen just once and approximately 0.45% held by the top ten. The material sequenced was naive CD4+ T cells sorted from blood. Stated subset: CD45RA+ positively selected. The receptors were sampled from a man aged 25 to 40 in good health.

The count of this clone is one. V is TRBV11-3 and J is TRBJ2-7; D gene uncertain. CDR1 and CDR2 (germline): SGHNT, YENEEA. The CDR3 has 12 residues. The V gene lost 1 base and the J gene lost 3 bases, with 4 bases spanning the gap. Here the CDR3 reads CASSLGSYEQYF. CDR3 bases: TGTGCCAGCAGCTTAGGAAGCTACGAGCAGTACTTC. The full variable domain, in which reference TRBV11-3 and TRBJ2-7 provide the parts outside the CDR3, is EAGVVQSPRYKIIEKKQPVAFWCNPISGHNTLYWYLQNLGQGPELLIRYENEEAVDDSQLPKDRFSAERLKGVDSTLKIQPAELGDSAVYLCASSLGSYEQYFGPGTRLTVT.

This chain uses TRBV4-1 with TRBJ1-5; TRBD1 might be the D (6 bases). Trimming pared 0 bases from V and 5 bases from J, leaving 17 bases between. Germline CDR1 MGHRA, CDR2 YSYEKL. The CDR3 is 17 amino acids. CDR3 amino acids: CASSQDRADSRYQPQHF. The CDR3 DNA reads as TGCGCCAGCAGCCAAGATAGGGCGGACAGCCGATATCAGCCCCAGCATTTT.

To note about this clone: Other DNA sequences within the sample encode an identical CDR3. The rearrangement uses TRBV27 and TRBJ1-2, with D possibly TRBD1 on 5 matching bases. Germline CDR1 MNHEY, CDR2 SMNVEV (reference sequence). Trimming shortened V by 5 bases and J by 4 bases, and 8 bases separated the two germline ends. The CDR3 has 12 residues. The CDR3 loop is CASSPRGYGYTF. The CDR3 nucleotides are TGTGCCAGCAGTCCAAGGGGCTATGGCTACACCTTC.

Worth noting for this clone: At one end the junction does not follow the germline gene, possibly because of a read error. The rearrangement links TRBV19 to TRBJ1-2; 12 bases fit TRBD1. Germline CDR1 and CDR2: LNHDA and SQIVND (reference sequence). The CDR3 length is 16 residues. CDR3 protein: CASETGTGGFSYRYTF. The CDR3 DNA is TGTGCCAGTGAAACCGGGACAGGGGGCTTCTCCTATCGCTACACCTTC.

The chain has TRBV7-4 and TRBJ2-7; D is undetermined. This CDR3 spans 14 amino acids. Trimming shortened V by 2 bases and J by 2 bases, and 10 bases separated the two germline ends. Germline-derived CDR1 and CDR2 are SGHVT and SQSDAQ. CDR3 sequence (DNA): TGTGCCAGCAGCTTAAGGTGGCAGACCTACGAGCAGTACTTC. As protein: CASSLRWQTYEQYF.

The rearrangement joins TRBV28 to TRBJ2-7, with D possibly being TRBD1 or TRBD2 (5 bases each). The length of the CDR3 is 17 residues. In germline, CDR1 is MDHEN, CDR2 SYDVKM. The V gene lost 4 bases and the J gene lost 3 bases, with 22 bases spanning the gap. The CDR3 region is CASSSPSWGSNHYEQYF. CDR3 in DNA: TGTGCCAGCAGTTCGCCTTCTTGGGGGAGTAACCACTACGAGCAGTACTTC. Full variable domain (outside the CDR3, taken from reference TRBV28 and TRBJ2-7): DVKVTQSSRYLVKRTGEKVFLECVQDMDHENMFWYRQDPGLGLRLIYFSYDVKMKEKGDIPEGYSVSREKKERFSLILESASTNQTSMYLCASSSPSWGSNHYEQYFGPGTRLTVT.

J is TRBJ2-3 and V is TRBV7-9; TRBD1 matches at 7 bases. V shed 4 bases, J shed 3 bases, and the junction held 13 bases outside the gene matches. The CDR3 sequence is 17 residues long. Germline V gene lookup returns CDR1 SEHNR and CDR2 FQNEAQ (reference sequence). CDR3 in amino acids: CASSSRIDRVNTDTQYF. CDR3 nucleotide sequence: TGTGCCAGCAGCTCCCGGATTGACAGGGTTAATACAGATACGCAGTATTTT.

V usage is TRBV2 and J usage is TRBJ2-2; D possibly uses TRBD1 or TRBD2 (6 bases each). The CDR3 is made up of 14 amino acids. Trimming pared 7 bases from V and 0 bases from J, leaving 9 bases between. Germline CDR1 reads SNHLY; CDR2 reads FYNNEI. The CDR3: CASKGGPNTGELFF. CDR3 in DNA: TGTGCCAGCAAGGGGGGACCGAACACCGGGGAGCTGTTTTTT.

DNA for the CDR3: TGTGCCACCAGCAGAGATCCATTCCAAACCTACGAGCAGTACTTC. This gives the protein CATSRDPFQTYEQYF. The rearrangement links TRBV15 to TRBJ2-7, with D uncertain. Germline CDR1 is LNHNV and CDR2 is YYDKDF (reference sequence). The CDR3 contains 15 residues. Trimming removed 0 bases from V and 2 bases from J, with 11 bases in between. Using reference TRBV15 and TRBJ2-7 for the parts outside the CDR3, the full variable domain is DAMVIQNPRYQVTQFGKPVTLSCSQTLNHNVMYWYQQKSSQAPKLLFHYYDKDFNNEADTPDNFQSRRPNTSFCFLDIRSPGLGDTAMYLCATSRDPFQTYEQYFGPGTRLTVT.

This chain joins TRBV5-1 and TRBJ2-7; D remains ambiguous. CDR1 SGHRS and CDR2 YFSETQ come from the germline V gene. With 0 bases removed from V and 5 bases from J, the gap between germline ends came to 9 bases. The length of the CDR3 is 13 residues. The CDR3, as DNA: TGCGCCAGCAGCTTGGTAAGACGGAACGAGCAGTACTTC. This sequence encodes CASSLVRRNEQYF.

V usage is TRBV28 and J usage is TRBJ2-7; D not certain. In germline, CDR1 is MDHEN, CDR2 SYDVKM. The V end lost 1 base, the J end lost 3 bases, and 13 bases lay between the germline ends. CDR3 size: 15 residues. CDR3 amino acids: CASSLSPPGRYEQYF. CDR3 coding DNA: TGTGCCAGCAGTTTATCACCGCCCGGACGCTACGAGCAGTACTTC.

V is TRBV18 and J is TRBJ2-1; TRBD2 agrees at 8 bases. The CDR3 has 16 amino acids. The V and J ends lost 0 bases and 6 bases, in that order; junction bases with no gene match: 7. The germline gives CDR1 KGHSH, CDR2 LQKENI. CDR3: CASSPPTAGVGNEQFF. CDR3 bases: TGTGCCAGCTCACCACCCACAGCGGGAGTAGGCAATGAGCAGTTCTTC.

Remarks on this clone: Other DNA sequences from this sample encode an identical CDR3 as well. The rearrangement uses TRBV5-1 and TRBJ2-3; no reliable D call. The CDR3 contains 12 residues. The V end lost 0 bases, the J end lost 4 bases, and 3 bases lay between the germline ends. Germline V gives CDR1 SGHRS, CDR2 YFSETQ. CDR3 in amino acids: CASSLAPDTQYF. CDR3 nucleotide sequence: TGCGCCAGCAGCTTGGCCCCAGATACGCAGTATTTT.

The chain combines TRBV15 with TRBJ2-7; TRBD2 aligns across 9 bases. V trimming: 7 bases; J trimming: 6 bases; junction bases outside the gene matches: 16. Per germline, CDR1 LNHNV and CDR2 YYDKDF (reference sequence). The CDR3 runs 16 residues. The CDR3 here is CATTSYGLAGSGEQYF. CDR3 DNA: TGTGCCACCACCTCTTACGGGCTAGCGGGATCGGGCGAGCAGTACTTC.

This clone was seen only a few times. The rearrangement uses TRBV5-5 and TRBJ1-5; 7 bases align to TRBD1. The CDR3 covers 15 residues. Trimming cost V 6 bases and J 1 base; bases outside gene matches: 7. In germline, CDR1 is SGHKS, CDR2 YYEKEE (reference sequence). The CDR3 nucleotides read TGTGCCAGCAACGACAGGGCTGGCAGCAATCAGCCCCAGCATTTT. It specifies CASNDRAGSNQPQHF. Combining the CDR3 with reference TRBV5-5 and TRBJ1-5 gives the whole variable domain DAGVTQSPTHLIKTRGQQVTLRCSPISGHKSVSWYQQVLGQGPQFIFQYYEKEERGRGNFPDRFSARQFPNYSSELNVNALLLGDSALYLCASNDRAGSNQPQHFGDGTRLSIL.

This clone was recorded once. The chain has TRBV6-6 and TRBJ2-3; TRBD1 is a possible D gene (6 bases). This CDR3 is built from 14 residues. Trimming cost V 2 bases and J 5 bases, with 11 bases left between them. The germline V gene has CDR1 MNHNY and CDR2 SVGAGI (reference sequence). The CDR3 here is CASSYDRGGDTQYF. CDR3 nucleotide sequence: TGTGCCAGCAGTTACGACAGAGGGGGAGATACGCAGTATTTT.

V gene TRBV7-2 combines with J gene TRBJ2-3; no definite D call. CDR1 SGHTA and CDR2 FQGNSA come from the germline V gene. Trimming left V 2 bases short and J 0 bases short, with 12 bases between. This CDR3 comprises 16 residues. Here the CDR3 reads CASSLPGQKSTDTQYF. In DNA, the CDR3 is TGTGCCAGCAGCTTACCGGGCCAGAAAAGCACAGATACGCAGTATTTT.